Sequencing of this TCR beta chain was carried out in a study of neoadjuvant anti-PD-1 for oral cavity cancer. Time point here: after neoadjuvant nivolumab, at surgical resection. The germline gives CDR1 SGHRS, CDR2 YFSETQ. J gave up 4 bases and V 3 bases, and 0 bases lay outside the gene matches. The length of the CDR3 is 13 residues. Here immunoSEQ multiplex PCR was the method, and the copy in TCRdb shows in-frame clones only, minus some. Of approximately 43,000 clones in the sample, about three quarters are singletons; the top ten hold around 4.4%. Source: PBMCs, taken after nivolumab (anti-PD-1) treatment. The clonotype originates from a person between 35 and 79 years old with oral cavity squamous cell carcinoma. The gene calls are TRBV5-1 and TRBJ1-4; 7 nucleotides match TRBD1. The CDR3: CASSSGGNEKLFF. The CDR3 DNA is TGCGCCAGCAGCTCAGGGGGTAATGAAAAACTGTTTTTT. Supplemented by reference TRBV5-1 and TRBJ1-4, the full variable domain reads KAGVTQTPRYLIKTRGQQVTLSCSPISGHRSVSWYQQTPGQGLQFLFEYFSETQRNKGNFPGRFSGRQFSNSRSEMNVSTLELGDSALYLCASSSGGNEKLFFGSGTQLSVL.